This TCR beta chain was recorded in a study of cytomegalovirus exposure and HLA in healthy donors. The primer mix had 60 Vbeta and 13 Jbeta primers. Profiled with immunoSEQ multiplex PCR; TCRdb holds only in-frame clones, not every one. The sample consists of about 160,000 clones, approximately 80% of them appearing once. This clone was seen a handful of times. Trimming removed 4 bases at V and 2 bases at J, with 18 bases between. The length of the CDR3 is 17 residues. Germline CDR1 is MGHRA and CDR2 is YSYEKL. The chain combines TRBV4-1 with TRBJ1-3; D is unclear. What was sequenced was PBMCs. The source of this sequence is a man aged 18 to 30 in good health and CMV-seronegative. CDR3 nucleotide sequence: TGCGCCAGCAGCCGAGGAGGATTGGTTAGCGCTGGAAACACCATATATTTT. It is translated as CASSRGGLVSAGNTIYF.